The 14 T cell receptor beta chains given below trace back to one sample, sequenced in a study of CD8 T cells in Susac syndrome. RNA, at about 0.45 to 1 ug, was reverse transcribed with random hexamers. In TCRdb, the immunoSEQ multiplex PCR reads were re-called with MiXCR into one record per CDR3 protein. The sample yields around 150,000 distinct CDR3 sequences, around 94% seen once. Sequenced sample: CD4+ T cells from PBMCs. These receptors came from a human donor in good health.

The CDR3 DNA is TGTGCCAGCAGCACCCGGACAGGGGGAGAAGGCTACACCTTC. It is translated as CASSTRTGGEGYTF. V usage is TRBV7-8 and J usage is TRBJ1-2, with 10 bases aligning to TRBD1. The germline V gene encodes CDR1 SGHVS and CDR2 FQNEAQ. CDR3 length: 14 residues. V shed 5 bases and J 8 bases; nucleotides not matched to a gene: 8.

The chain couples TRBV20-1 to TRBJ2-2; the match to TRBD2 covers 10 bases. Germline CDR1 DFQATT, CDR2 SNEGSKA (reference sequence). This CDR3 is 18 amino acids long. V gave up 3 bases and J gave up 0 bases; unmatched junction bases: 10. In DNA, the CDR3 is TGCAGTGCTAGTTCCCGCGGGCTAGCGGGGGCGAACACCGGGGAGCTGTTTTTT. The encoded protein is CSASSRGLAGANTGELFF.

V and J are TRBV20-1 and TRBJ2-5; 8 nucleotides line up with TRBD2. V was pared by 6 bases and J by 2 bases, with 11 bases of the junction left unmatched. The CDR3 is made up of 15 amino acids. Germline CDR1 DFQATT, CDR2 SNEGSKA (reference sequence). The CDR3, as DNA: TGCAGTGCGCCCCGACGGGGGGGACCTCAAGAGACCCAGTACTTC. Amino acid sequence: CSAPRRGGPQETQYF.

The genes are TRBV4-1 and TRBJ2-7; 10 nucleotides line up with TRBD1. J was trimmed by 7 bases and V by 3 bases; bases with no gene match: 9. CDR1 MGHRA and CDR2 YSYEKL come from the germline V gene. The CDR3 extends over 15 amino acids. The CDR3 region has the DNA TGCGCCAGCAGCCACGCCGGGACAGGGGTTGGGGAGCAGTACTTC. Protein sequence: CASSHAGTGVGEQYF.

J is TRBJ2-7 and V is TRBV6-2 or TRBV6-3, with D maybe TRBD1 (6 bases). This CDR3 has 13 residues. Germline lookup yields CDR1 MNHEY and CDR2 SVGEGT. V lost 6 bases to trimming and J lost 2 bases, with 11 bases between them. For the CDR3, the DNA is TGTGCCAGCAGCGACAGGATTACCTACGAGCAGTACTTC. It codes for CASSDRITYEQYF.

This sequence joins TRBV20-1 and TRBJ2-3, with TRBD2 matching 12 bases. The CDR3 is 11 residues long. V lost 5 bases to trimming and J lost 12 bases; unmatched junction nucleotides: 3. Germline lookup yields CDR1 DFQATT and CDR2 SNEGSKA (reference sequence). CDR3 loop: CSAWTSGDQYF. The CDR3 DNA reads TGCAGTGCTTGGACTAGCGGGGACCAGTATTTT.

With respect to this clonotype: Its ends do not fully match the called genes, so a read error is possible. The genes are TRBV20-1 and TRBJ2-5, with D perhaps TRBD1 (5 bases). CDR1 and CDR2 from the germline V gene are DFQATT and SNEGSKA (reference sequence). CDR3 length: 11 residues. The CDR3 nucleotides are TGCAGTGGTAGACAGCAAGAGACCCAGTACTTC. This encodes CSGRQQETQYF.

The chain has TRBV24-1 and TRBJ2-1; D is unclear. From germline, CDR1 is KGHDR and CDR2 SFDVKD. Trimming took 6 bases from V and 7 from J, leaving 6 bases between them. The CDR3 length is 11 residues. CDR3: CATSSTNEQFF. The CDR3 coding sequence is TGTGCCACCAGTTCAACGAATGAGCAGTTCTTC.

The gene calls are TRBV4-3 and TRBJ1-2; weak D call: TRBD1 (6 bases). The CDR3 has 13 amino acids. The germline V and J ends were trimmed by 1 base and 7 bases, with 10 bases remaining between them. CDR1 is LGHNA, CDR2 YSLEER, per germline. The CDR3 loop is CASSQGVGGGYTF. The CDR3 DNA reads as TGCGCCAGCAGCCAAGGAGTAGGGGGTGGCTACACCTTC.

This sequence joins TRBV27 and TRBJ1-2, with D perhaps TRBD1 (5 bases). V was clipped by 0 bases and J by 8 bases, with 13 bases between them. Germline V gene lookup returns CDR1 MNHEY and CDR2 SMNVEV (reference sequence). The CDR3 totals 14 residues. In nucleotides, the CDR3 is TGTGCCAGCAGTTTATCTCCGGCAGGGAACGGCTACACCTTC. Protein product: CASSLSPAGNGYTF.

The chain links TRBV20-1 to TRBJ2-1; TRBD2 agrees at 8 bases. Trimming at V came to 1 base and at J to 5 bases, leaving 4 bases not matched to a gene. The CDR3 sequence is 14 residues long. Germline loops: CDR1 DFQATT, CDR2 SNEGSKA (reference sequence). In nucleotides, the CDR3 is TGCAGTGCTAGAGTGTCGGGGGGGCACAATGAGCAGTTCTTC. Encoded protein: CSARVSGGHNEQFF.

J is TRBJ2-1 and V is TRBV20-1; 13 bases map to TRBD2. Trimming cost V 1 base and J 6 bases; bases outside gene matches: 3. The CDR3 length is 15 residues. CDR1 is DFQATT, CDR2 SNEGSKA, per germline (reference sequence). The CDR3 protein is CSARVTSGGANEQFF. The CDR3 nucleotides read TGCAGTGCTAGAGTAACTAGCGGGGGGGCCAATGAGCAGTTCTTC.

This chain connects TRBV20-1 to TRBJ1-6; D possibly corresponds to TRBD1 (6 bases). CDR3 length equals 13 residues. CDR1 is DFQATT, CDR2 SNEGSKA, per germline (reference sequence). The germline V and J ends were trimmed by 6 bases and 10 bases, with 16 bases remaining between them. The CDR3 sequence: CSAIIRGNSPLHF. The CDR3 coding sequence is TGCAGTGCCATAATCAGGGGAAACTCACCCCTCCACTTT.

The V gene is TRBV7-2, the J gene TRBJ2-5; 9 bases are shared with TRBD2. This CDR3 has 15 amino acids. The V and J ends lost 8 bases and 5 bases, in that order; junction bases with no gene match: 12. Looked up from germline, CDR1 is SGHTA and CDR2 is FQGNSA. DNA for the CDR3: TGTGCCAGCGGACCACGGCGGGGGGGCTGGGAGACCCAGTACTTC. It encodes CASGPRRGGWETQYF.